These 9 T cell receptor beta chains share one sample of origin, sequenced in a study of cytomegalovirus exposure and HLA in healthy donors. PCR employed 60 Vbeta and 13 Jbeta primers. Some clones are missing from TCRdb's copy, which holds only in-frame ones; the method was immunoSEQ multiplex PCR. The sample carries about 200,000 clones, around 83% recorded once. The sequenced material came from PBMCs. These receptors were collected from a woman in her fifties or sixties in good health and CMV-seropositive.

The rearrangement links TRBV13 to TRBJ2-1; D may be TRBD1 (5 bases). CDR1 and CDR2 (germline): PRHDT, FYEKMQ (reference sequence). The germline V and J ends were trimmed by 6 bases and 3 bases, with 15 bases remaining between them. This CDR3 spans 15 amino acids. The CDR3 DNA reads TGTGCCAGCAGTTCCCTAGGGGTTTTCTACAATGAGCAGTTCTTC. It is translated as CASSSLGVFYNEQFF.

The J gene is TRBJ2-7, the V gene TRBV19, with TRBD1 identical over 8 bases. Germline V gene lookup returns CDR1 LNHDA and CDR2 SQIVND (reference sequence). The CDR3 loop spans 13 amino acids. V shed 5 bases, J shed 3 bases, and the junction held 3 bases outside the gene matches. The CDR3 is CASSRDRNYEQYF. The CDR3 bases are TGTGCCAGTAGTCGGGACAGGAACTACGAGCAGTACTTC. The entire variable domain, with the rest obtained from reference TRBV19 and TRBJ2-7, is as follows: DGGITQSPKYLFRKEGQNVTLSCEQNLNHDAMYWYRQDPGQGLRLIYYSQIVNDFQKGDIAEGYSVSREKKESFPLTVTSAQKNPTAFYLCASSRDRNYEQYFGPGTRLTVT.

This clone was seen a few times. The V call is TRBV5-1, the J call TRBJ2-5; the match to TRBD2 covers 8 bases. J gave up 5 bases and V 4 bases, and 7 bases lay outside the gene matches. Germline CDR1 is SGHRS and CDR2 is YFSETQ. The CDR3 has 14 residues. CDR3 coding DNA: TGCGCCAGCAGCGTCGGGGGGGGAAGCGAGACCCAGTACTTC. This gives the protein CASSVGGGSETQYF.

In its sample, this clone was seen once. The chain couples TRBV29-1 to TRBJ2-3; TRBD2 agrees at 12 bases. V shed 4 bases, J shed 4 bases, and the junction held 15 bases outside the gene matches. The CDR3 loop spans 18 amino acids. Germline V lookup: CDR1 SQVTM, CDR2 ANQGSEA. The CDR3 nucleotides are TGCAGCGTTGCTGTACTAGCGGGAGGCGTGTCTGGCGCAGATACGCAGTATTTT. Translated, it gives CSVAVLAGGVSGADTQYF.

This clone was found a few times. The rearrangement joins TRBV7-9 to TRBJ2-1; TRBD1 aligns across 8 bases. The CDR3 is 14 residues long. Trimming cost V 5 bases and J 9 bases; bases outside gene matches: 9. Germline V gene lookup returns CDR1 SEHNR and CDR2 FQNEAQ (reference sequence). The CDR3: CASSPGQEVGEQFF. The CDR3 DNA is TGTGCCAGCAGCCCGGGACAGGAGGTCGGTGAGCAGTTCTTC.

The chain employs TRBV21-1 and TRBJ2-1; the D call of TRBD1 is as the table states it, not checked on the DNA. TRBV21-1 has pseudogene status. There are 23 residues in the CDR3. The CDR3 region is CASSKEDRGLGAGARSSYNEQFF. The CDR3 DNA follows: TGTGCCAGCAGCAAGGAGGACAGGGGGCTCGGGGCGGGGGCCCGGAGCTCCTACAATGAGCAGTTCTTC.

The CDR3 DNA reads as TGTGCCAGCAGCTCACGGGATTTTAATGAAAAACTGTTTTTT. Translation gives CASSSRDFNEKLFF. This chain links TRBV7-9 with TRBJ1-4; D is unclear. Germline CDR1 is SEHNR and CDR2 is FQNEAQ (reference sequence). V was shortened by 4 bases and J by 4 bases, with 10 bases between the two germline ends. The CDR3 loop spans 14 amino acids.

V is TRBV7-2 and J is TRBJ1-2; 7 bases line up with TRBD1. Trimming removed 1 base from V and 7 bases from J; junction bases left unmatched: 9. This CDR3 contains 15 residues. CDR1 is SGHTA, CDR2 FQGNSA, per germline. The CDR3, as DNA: TGTGCCAGCAGCTTAGGGGGTGAGGGGGCGGCTGGCTACACCTTC. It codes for CASSLGGEGAAGYTF.

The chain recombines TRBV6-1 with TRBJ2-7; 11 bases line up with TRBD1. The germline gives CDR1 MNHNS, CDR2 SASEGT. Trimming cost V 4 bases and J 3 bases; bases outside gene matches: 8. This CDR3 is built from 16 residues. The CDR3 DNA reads TGTGCCAGCAGTGCGACCGGGACAGGGGGTCACTACGAGCAGTACTTC. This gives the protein CASSATGTGGHYEQYF.